Below are 15 T cell receptor beta chains sequenced from a single sample in a study of post-analysis software for immune sequencing data. Study-wide points: Patients used roughly five TRBV segments, including TRBV5-6, TRBV5-1 and TRBV20-1, more often than controls.

No cognate antigen is known for these TCRs. cDNA libraries for TCR beta contained unique molecular identifiers. TCRdb reanalysed the PCR reads using MiXCR and keeps one entry per CDR3 protein. The table has 650,000 to 850,000 distinct CDR3 sequences, 46% seen once. Sample: blood. The receptors here all came from a girl aged 5 to 17 with multiple sclerosis.

A few counts support this clonotype. The chain links TRBV9 to TRBJ2-3; TRBD2 aligns across 9 bases. Germline V lookup: CDR1 SGDLS, CDR2 YYNGEE. There are 19 residues in the CDR3. V gave up 0 bases and J gave up 0 bases; unmatched junction bases: 11. The CDR3 loop is CASSVGPLLAGLSTDTQYF. In DNA form, the CDR3 reads TGTGCCAGCAGCGTAGGACCCCTCCTAGCGGGACTTAGCACAGATACGCAGTATTTT.

The J gene is TRBJ2-5, the V gene TRBV28; D is ambiguous. The CDR3 contains 13 residues. V lost 1 base and J lost 5, with 8 bases in between. CDR1 is MDHEN and CDR2 is SYDVKM in the germline V gene. In DNA, the CDR3 is TGTGCCAGCAGTTTATCGGCTGTTGAGACCCAGTACTTC. Its protein is CASSLSAVETQYF.

This rearrangement joins TRBV10-3 to TRBJ2-3; 9 bases fit TRBD2. Germline-derived CDR1 and CDR2 are ENHRY and SYGVKD. The CDR3 has 15 amino acids. V was clipped by 4 bases and J by 2 bases; unmatched bases: 4. CDR3 amino acids: CAISGTSDNTDTQYF. CDR3 bases: TGTGCCATCAGTGGGACTAGCGATAACACAGATACGCAGTATTTT.

This chain connects TRBV13 to TRBJ2-1; 13 bases are shared with TRBD2. J was trimmed by 9 bases and V by 4 bases; bases with no gene match: 6. Per germline, CDR1 PRHDT and CDR2 FYEKMQ (reference sequence). This CDR3 region has 15 residues. This chain's CDR3 is CASSWTSGRGGEQFF. The CDR3 nucleotides are TGTGCCAGCAGCTGGACTAGCGGGAGAGGGGGTGAGCAGTTCTTC. The whole variable domain, remainder taken from reference TRBV13 and TRBJ2-1, is AAGVIQSPRHLIKEKRETATLKCYPIPRHDTVYWYQQGPGQDPQFLISFYEKMQSDKGSIPDRFSAQQFSDYHSELNMSSLELGDSALYFCASSWTSGRGGEQFFGPGTRLTVL.

The chain carries TRBV12-3 or TRBV12-4 and TRBJ1-1; D remains ambiguous. Trimming took 5 bases from V and 0 from J, leaving 10 bases between them. The CDR3 loop spans 14 amino acids. The CDR3 bases are TGTGCCAGCAGTCCCCCCGAAATGAACACTGAAGCTTTCTTT. It specifies CASSPPEMNTEAFF.

V usage is TRBV12-3 or TRBV12-4 and J usage is TRBJ2-4; TRBD2 matches 9 bases. The CDR3 runs 15 residues. Unmatched junction bases numbered 9, after V lost 7 bases and J lost 5 bases. CDR3 DNA sequence: TGTGCCAGCACCCTTGGGAGACTAGCGGAAAACATTCAGTACTTC. This translates into CASTLGRLAENIQYF.

This clonotype appeared a few times. The chain combines TRBV29-1 with TRBJ2-3; 10 positions agree with TRBD1. The V gene's germline CDR1 is SQVTM and CDR2 ANQGSEA. V lost 2 bases and J lost 4; bases outside the gene matches: 9. The CDR3 consists of 16 residues. CDR3: CSVEPTGTGASDTQYF. CDR3 nucleotide sequence: TGCAGCGTTGAACCGACCGGGACAGGGGCCTCAGATACGCAGTATTTT.

In its sample, this clonotype was seen a few times. The chain is built from TRBV6-5 and TRBJ2-1; 13 bases align to TRBD2. Unmatched junction bases numbered 7, after V lost 2 bases and J lost 6 bases. This CDR3 spans 17 amino acids. Germline values: CDR1 MNHEY, CDR2 SVGAGI. The CDR3 region has the DNA TGTGCCAGCAGTTACGGCGGACTAGCGGGAGAGGGCAATGAGCAGTTCTTC. Encoded protein: CASSYGGLAGEGNEQFF.

The J gene is TRBJ2-2, the V gene TRBV20-1; tentatively, D is TRBD2 (6 bases). Looked up from germline, CDR1 is DFQATT and CDR2 is SNEGSKA (reference sequence). V dropped 2 bases and J dropped 4 bases, with 11 bases sitting between them. The length of the CDR3 is 14 residues. This CDR3 is CSARRGSGTGELFF. DNA for the CDR3: TGCAGTGCTAGACGGGGGTCAGGCACCGGGGAGCTGTTTTTT.

This sequence joins TRBV9 and TRBJ2-5; D perhaps matches TRBD2 (6 bases). V was trimmed by 0 bases and J by 1 base, leaving 7 bases between them. Germline V gene sequence: CDR1 SGDLS, CDR2 YYNGEE. The CDR3 totals 14 residues. CDR3 amino acids: CASSVDGGQETQYF. DNA for the CDR3: TGTGCCAGCAGCGTAGACGGGGGCCAAGAGACCCAGTACTTC.

This clonotype appeared a few times. This rearrangement joins TRBV20-1 to TRBJ2-7; 7 bases line up with TRBD2. The V gene's germline CDR1 is DFQATT and CDR2 SNEGSKA (reference sequence). With V trimmed by 0 bases and J by 4 bases, 6 bases remained unmatched. The CDR3 runs 14 residues. The CDR3 region is CSARDSGRGYEQYF. CDR3 nucleotides: TGCAGTGCTAGAGATTCGGGGCGGGGGTACGAGCAGTACTTC.

V is TRBV15 and J is TRBJ1-1, with 8 positions matching TRBD1. Trimming at V came to 0 bases and at J to 0 bases, leaving 3 bases not matched to a gene. Germline assignment: CDR1 LNHNV and CDR2 YYDKDF (reference sequence). The CDR3 contains 16 residues. The CDR3 is CATSRDLDRVNTEAFF. Written as DNA, the CDR3 is TGTGCCACCAGCAGAGACTTGGACAGGGTGAACACTGAAGCTTTCTTT.

As to this clonotype: Germline and junction disagree at one end, which may indicate a read error. The chain is built from TRBV6-1 and TRBJ2-5, with a tentative D call TRBD1 (8 bases). The CDR3 runs 14 residues. CDR1 MNHNS and CDR2 SASEGT come from the germline V gene. The DNA of the CDR3 is TGTGCCAGCAGGCAGACAGGGGAGGGAGAGACCCGGTACTTC. Protein product: CASRQTGEGETRYF.

The gene calls are TRBV13 and TRBJ2-3; possible D gene TRBD2, 5 bases. V lost 2 bases and J 3 bases, leaving 12 bases between the germline ends. The CDR3 has 15 residues. Looked up from germline, CDR1 is PRHDT and CDR2 is FYEKMQ (reference sequence). CDR3 DNA sequence: TGTGCCAGCAGCTTAAGGAGCGGATGGACAGATACGCAGTATTTT. It specifies CASSLRSGWTDTQYF.

This clonotype appeared a few times. V gene TRBV9 combines with J gene TRBJ2-3; D ambiguous. V dropped 0 bases and J dropped 1 base, with 12 bases sitting between them. This CDR3 is 16 amino acids long. CDR1 and CDR2 from the germline V gene are SGDLS and YYNGEE. CDR3 nucleotide sequence: TGTGCCAGCAGCGTAGGGACCCAACCAGGCACAGATACGCAGTATTTT. Its translation: CASSVGTQPGTDTQYF.